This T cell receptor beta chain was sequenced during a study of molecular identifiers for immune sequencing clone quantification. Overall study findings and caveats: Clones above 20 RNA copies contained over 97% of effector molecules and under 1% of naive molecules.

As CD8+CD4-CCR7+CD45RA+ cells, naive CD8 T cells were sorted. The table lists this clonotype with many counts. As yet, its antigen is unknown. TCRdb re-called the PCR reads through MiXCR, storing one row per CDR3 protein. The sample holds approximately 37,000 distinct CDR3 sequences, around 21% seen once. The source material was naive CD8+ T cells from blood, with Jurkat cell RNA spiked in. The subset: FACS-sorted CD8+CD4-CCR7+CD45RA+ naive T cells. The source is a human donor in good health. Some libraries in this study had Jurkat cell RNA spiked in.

The CDR3 sequence: CASSTRDTGIVAGELFF. The CDR3 coding sequence is TGTGCCAGCAGCACCAGAGACACAGGAATTGTCGCCGGGGAGCTGTTTTTT. The chain has TRBV9 and TRBJ2-2, with a weak D call TRBD1 (5 bases). CDR1 and CDR2 (germline): SGDLS, YYNGEE. The CDR3 length is 17 residues. The germline V and J ends were trimmed by 4 bases and 6 bases, with 22 bases remaining between them. Filled out from reference TRBV9 and TRBJ2-2, the complete variable domain reads DSGVTQTPKHLITATGQRVTLRCSPRSGDLSVYWYQQSLDQGLQFLIQYYNGEERAKGNILERFSAQQFPDLHSELNLSSLELGDSALYFCASSTRDTGIVAGELFFGEGSRLTVL.